This TCR beta chain stems from a study of shared T cell receptors in the human thymus. Germline lookup yields CDR1 MGHRA and CDR2 YSYEKL. V dropped 0 bases and J dropped 7 bases, with 13 bases sitting between them. The CDR3 extends over 15 amino acids. Generated by immunoSEQ multiplex PCR, the TCRdb table keeps only in-frame clones and is missing some. Here the sample spans approximately 580,000 clones, approximately 80% being singletons. This sample also belongs to another study, concerning human thymus T cells. This second study notes: Corrective heart surgery yielded the resections from which the thymus tissue came.

The TCR was taken from a boy less than two years old with a congenital heart defect. The chain joins TRBV4-1 to TRBJ1-5; no firm D call. Sequenced input: thymocytes. The CDR3 loop reads CASSQEGGSKQPQHF. CDR3 coding DNA: TGCGCCAGCAGCCAAGAAGGAGGTTCTAAGCAGCCCCAGCATTTT.